A selection of T cell receptor beta chains follows, all from one sample in a study of cytomegalovirus exposure and HLA in healthy donors. The assay was immunoSEQ multiplex PCR, and TCRdb's table has in-frame clones only and misses some. This specimen shows about 40,000 clones; the ten leading clones hold over 1.5%. Sequenced: PBMCs. These TCRs come from a woman in her 30s in good health and CMV-seronegative. CDR3s include the opening cysteine and the closing phenylalanine or tryptophan. A D gene is named only where the DNA matches it firmly.

CDR3aa,CDR3nt,j_gene,len,v_gene,d_gene
CASSPLGGINTEAFF,TGTGCCAGCAGTCCCCTAGGCGGCATCAACACTGAAGCTTTCTTT,TRBJ1-1,15,TRBV7-9,-
CASSPAGGFYNEQFF,TGTGCCAGCTCGCCGGCGGGAGGGTTCTACAATGAGCAGTTCTTC,TRBJ2-1,15,TRBV6-5,TRBD2
CASSGSQQSAYEQYF,TGTGCCAGCAGTGGGAGCCAGCAGAGCGCCTACGAGCAGTACTTC,TRBJ2-7,15,TRBV6-1,-
CASSLGGTEVGNTIYF,TGCGCCAGCAGCTTGGGAGGTACCGAGGTTGGAAACACCATATATTTT,TRBJ1-3,16,TRBV5-1,-
CASSEIRGDLRYTF,TGTGCCAGCAGTGAAATCAGGGGGGACCTCCGCTACACCTTC,TRBJ1-2,14,TRBV6-1,TRBD1
CASSQDEGVAQMPSYEQYF,TGTGCCAGCAGCCAAGATGAGGGAGTAGCTCAGATGCCATCCTACGAGCAGTACTTC,TRBJ2-7,19,TRBV4-2,-
CASSPPVRAREGYGYTF,TGTGCCAGCTCACCCCCGGTCCGGGCCAGGGAAGGCTATGGCTACACCTTC,TRBJ1-2,17,TRBV18,-
CASSQRTGGYNEQFF,TGTGCCAGCAGCCAGCGGACAGGGGGTTACAATGAGCAGTTCTTC,TRBJ2-1,15,TRBV4-2,TRBD1
CASSPLSSSTPFYEQYF,TGTGCCAGCTCACCCCTTAGCAGCTCAACTCCATTCTACGAGCAGTACTTC,TRBJ2-7,17,TRBV18,-
CSVSGVSGANVLTF,TGCAGCGTTTCAGGGGTGTCTGGGGCCAACGTCCTGACTTTC,TRBJ2-6,14,TRBV29-1,-
CASSSAGVGIDQFF,TGTGCCAGCAGCTCGGCGGGAGTGGGGATCGACCAGTTCTTC,TRBJ2-1,14,TRBV9,TRBD2
CASSLSGTRDYGYTF,TGTGCCAGCAGTTTATCCGGGACACGGGACTATGGCTACACCTTC,TRBJ1-2,15,TRBV28,-
CASSRQGSTYNEQFF,TGTGCCAGCAGCAGACAGGGGTCAACCTACAATGAGCAGTTCTTC,TRBJ2-1,15,TRBV7-9,TRBD1
CASSVLTSGITGELFF,TGTGCCAGCAGTGTCCTGACTAGCGGGATCACCGGGGAGCTGTTTTTT,TRBJ2-2,16,TRBV25-1,TRBD2
CSVQQGATFYGYTF,TGCAGCGTTCAACAGGGGGCAACGTTCTATGGCTACACCTTC,TRBJ1-2,14,TRBV29-1,TRBD1
CSYGLAGSGTQYF,TGCAGCTACGGACTAGCGGGGAGTGGAACGCAGTATTTT,TRBJ2-3,13,TRBV29-1,TRBD2
CASSRGGRADYNEQFF,TGTGCCAGCAGTAGAGGGGGGAGGGCCGACTACAATGAGCAGTTCTTC,TRBJ2-1,16,TRBV9,-
CAISESAGTSTDTQYF,TGTGCCATCAGTGAGTCCGCAGGGACAAGCACAGATACGCAGTATTTT,TRBJ2-3,16,TRBV10-3,-
CASSQGTSGLYNEQFF,TGCGCCAGCAGCCAAGGGACTAGCGGACTTTACAATGAGCAGTTCTTC,TRBJ2-1,16,TRBV4-1,TRBD2
CACSFGPGRPYEQYF,TGTGCCTGTAGTTTCGGGCCGGGGAGGCCCTACGAGCAGTACTTC,TRBJ2-7,15,TRBV30,-
CASSQDTSGRELFF,TGCGCCAGCAGCCAAGATACATCAGGCCGGGAGCTGTTTTTT,TRBJ2-2,14,TRBV4-3,-
CSAYPTSGSYNEQFF,TGCAGCGCCTATCCGACTAGCGGGTCCTACAATGAGCAGTTCTTC,TRBJ2-1,15,TRBV29-1,TRBD2
CASSFQGDTGELFF,TGTGCCAGCAGCTTTCAGGGGGACACCGGGGAGCTGTTTTTT,TRBJ2-2,14,TRBV7-2,TRBD1
CASSPQQVYQETQYF,TGTGCCAGCTCACCACAACAGGTCTACCAAGAGACCCAGTACTTC,TRBJ2-5,15,TRBV18,-
CASSLRGRDTGELFF,TGTGCCAGCAGCTTACGTGGGCGGGACACCGGGGAGCTGTTTTTT,TRBJ2-2,15,TRBV7-9,-
CASRPPRGEQFF,TGTGCCAGCAGACCGCCCAGGGGTGAGCAGTTCTTC,TRBJ2-1,12,TRBV6-5,-
CASSFLPGLAGDRRNEQFF,TGTGCCAGCAGTTTTCTCCCTGGACTAGCGGGAGATAGGAGGAATGAGCAGTTCTTC,TRBJ2-1,19,TRBV28,TRBD2
CTSSQELAPYNEQFF,TGCACCAGCAGCCAGGAACTAGCGCCCTACAATGAGCAGTTCTTC,TRBJ2-1,15,TRBV1,-
CASSPRTSGRVNEQYF,TGTGCCAGCTCACCGCGGACTAGCGGGAGGGTCAACGAGCAGTACTTC,TRBJ2-7,16,TRBV18,TRBD2
CSAGTDGGYTF,TGCAGTGCTGGGACAGACGGTGGCTACACCTTC,TRBJ1-2,11,TRBV20-1,TRBD1
CASSLGTSGLYNEQFF,TGCGCCAGCAGCCTCGGGACTAGCGGTCTTTACAATGAGCAGTTCTTC,TRBJ2-1,16,TRBV4-1,TRBD2
CASSVGRGGSEQYF,TGTGCCAGCAGCGTAGGTAGGGGAGGCAGCGAGCAGTACTTC,TRBJ2-7,14,TRBV9,-
CASSFREEQYF,TGTGCCAGCAGCTTCAGGGAAGAGCAGTACTTC,TRBJ2-7,11,TRBV13,-
CASSLLAGLTNEQFF,TGTGCCAGCAGCCTACTAGCGGGATTGACCAATGAGCAGTTCTTC,TRBJ2-1,15,TRBV7-2,TRBD2
CASSLGQDTDTQYF,TGCGCCAGCAGCTTGGGACAGGACACAGATACGCAGTATTTT,TRBJ2-3,14,TRBV5-1,-
CASSQETSGRAGELFF,TGCGCCAGCAGTCAAGAGACTAGCGGGAGGGCCGGGGAGCTGTTTTTT,TRBJ2-2,16,TRBV4-3,TRBD2
CASQDRAANEKLFF,TGTGCCAGTCAAGACAGGGCAGCTAATGAAAAACTGTTTTTT,TRBJ1-4,14,TRBV11-3,TRBD1
CASSALGGSGTDTQYF,TGTGCCAGCAGTGCTCTGGGCGGGAGTGGCACAGATACGCAGTATTTT,TRBJ2-3,16,TRBV6-4,TRBD2
CASSPLTSGTYEQYF,TGTGCCAGCAGTCCCCTCACTAGCGGGACCTACGAGCAGTACTTC,TRBJ2-7,15,TRBV6-5,TRBD2
CASSFPRGRAFF,TGTGCCAGCAGTTTCCCCAGGGGGAGAGCTTTCTTT,TRBJ1-1,12,TRBV28,TRBD1
CASSRSSGSDNEQFF,TGTGCCAGCAGTCGGTCTAGCGGCTCCGACAATGAGCAGTTCTTC,TRBJ2-1,15,TRBV6-1,TRBD2
CASMSTSGSLEQFF,TGCGCCAGCATGAGTACTAGCGGGAGTTTGGAGCAGTTCTTC,TRBJ2-1,14,TRBV5-1,TRBD2